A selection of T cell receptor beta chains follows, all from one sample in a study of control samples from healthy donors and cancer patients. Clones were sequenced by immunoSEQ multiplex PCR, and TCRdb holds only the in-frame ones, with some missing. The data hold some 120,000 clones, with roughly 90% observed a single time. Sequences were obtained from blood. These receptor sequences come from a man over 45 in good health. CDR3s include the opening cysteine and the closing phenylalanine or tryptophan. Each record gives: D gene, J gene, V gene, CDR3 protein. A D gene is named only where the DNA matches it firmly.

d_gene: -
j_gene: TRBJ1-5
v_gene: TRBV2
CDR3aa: CASIRDSNQPQHF

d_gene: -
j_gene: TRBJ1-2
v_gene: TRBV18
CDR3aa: CASSPARTDGYTF

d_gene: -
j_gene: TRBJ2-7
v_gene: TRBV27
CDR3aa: CASSWVWSGQGTFYEQYF

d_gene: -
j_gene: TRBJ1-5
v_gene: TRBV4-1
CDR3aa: CASSRLEGDSNQPQHF

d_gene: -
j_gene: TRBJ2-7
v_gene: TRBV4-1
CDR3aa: CASSQGSTVSYEQYF

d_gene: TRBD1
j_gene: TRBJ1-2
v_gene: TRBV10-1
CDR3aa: CASRLTRQGPYGYTF

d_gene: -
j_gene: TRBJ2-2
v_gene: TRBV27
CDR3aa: CASSLSGRVNTGELFF

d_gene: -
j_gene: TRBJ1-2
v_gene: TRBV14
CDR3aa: CASSQDIPPFGGRNYGYTF

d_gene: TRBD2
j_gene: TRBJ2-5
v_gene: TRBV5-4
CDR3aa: CASSFRSGMIQETQYF

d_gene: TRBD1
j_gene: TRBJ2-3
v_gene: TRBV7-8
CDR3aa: CASRDGTVSSTDTQYF

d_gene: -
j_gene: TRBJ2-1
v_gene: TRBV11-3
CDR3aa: CASSPDGGRAYNEQFF

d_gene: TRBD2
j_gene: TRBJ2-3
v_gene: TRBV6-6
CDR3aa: CASSLTSGGAEDTQYF

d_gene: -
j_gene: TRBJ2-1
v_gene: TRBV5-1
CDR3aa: CASSALQGNEQFF

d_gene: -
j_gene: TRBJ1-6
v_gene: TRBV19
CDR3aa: CASSVGGSPLHF

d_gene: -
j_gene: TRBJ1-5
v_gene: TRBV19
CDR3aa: CASSMGDRNQPQHF

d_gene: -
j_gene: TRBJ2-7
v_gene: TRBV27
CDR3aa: CASSFSGFLTYEQYF

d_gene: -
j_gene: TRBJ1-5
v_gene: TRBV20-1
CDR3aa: CSASPGMGQPQHF

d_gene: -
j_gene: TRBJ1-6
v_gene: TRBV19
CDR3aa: CASSPTGYNSPLHF

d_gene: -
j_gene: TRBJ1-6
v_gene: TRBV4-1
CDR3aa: CASSPRDENSPLHF

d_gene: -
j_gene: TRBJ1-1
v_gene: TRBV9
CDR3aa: CASSPRVNTEAFF

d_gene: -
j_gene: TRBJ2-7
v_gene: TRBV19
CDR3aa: CASSSQGGKAYEQYF

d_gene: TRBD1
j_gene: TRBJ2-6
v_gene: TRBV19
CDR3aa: CASTSRPLGQGAHGANVLTF

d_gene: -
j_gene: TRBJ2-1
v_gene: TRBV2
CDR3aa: CASSEQDEQFF

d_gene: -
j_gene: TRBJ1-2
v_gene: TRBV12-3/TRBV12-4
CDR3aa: CAGRGNFGGYTF

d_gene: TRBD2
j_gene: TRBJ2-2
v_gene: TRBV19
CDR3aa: CASSRLAGANTGELFF

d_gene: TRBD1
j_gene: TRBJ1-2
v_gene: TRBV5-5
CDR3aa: CASSPGTDPYGYTF

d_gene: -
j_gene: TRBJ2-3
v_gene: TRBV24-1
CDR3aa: CATSDSQGRADTQYF

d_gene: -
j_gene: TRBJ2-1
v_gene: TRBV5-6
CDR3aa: CASSLVRGEQFF

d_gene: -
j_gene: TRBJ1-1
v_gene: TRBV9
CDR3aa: CASSHPLHNVMNTEAFF

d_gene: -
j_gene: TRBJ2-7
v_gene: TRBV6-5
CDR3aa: CASSYRDTYPYEQYF

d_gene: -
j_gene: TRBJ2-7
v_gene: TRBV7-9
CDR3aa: CASSLGRPPYEQYF

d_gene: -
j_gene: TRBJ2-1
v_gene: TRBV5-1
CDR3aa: CASSLDNSRNEQFF

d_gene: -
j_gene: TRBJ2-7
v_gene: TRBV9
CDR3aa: CASSVGLAYEQYF

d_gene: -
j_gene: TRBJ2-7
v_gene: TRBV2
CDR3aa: CASRPGLTTSYEQYF

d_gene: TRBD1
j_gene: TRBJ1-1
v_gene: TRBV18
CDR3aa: CASSPAGGLNTEAFF

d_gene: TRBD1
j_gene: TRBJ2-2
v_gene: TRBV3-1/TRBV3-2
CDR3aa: CASNQGGADGELFF

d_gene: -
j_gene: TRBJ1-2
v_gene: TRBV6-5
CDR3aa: CASTNGGGPVGYTF

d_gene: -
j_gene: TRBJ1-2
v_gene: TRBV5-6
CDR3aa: CASSRRDTQNYGYTF

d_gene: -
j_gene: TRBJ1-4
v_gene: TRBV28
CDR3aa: CASNRRQVRDGKLFF